Listed below are T cell receptor beta chains from one sample, sequenced in a study of shared T cell receptors in the human thymus. Sequenced by immunoSEQ multiplex PCR; TCRdb stores in-frame clones only, minus some. The table lists hundreds of thousands of clones, approximately 88% of them singletons. These records were also assigned to another study, of human thymus T cells.

Specimen: thymocytes. The origin of the receptors is a boy in the first two years of life with a congenital heart defect. Both conserved end residues are part of each CDR3. The D gene is left open where the match is weak. For some rows the clone size is stated as once, few or many, or as a class when expanded; others skip it.

cdr3_aa	cdr3_nt	v_call	j_call	clone_size	d_call
CASRPTRRSQETQYF	TGTGCCAGCAGGCCGACCCGACGGAGCCAAGAGACCCAGTACTTC	TRBV27	TRBJ2-5	NA	NA
CASSQDGQLNYGYTF	TGCGCCAGCAGCCAAGATGGGCAGTTGAACTATGGCTACACCTTC	TRBV4-1	TRBJ1-2	NA	NA
CSPGLLEDEQFF	TGCAGCCCCGGACTACTCGAGGATGAGCAGTTCTTC	TRBV29-1	TRBJ2-1	NA	NA
CASSPQRQLGYNEQFF	TGTGCCAGCAGCCCGCAGCGGCAGCTGGGTTACAATGAGCAGTTCTTC	TRBV7-9	TRBJ2-1	NA	NA
CASSIEVRTAKGYTF	TGTGCCAGTAGTATAGAGGTTCGGACAGCGAAGGGCTACACCTTC	TRBV19	TRBJ1-2	NA	NA
CASSLTPNNQPQHF	TGTGCCAGCAGTTTAACCCCTAACAATCAGCCCCAGCATTTT	TRBV27	TRBJ1-5	NA	NA
CASSQDGRRYF	TGCGCCAGCAGCCAAGATGGGAGGCGGTACTTC	TRBV4-1	TRBJ2-7	NA	NA
CASSQVLDRFPDTQYF	TGTGCCAGCAGCCAAGTACTTGATCGGTTTCCAGATACGCAGTATTTT	TRBV14	TRBJ2-3	NA	NA
CASSHLFSRGTPRNEQYF	TGCGCCAGCAGCCACTTATTCTCCAGGGGGACCCCGAGGAACGAGCAGTACTTC	TRBV4-1	TRBJ2-7	NA	TRBD1
CASTPRKGLAGVETQYF	TGTGCCAGCACCCCCCGGAAGGGACTAGCGGGAGTAGAGACCCAGTACTTC	TRBV5-6	TRBJ2-5	NA	TRBD2
CAGGYPGQRQETQYF	TGTGCCGGTGGATACCCCGGACAGCGTCAAGAGACCCAGTACTTC	TRBV28	TRBJ2-5	NA	NA
CASSLIGALALTGAYQETQYF	TGCGCCAGCAGCTTGATTGGAGCGCTAGCGCTTACCGGGGCGTACCAAGAGACCCAGTACTTC	TRBV5-1	TRBJ2-5	NA	NA
CASSQEPLLGSRPEAFF	TGTGCCAGCAGCCAAGAACCCTTGCTGGGCAGTAGGCCTGAAGCTTTCTTT	TRBV14	TRBJ1-1	NA	NA
CASSQERGLAAAYEQYF	TGCGCCAGCAGCCAAGAACGTGGACTAGCGGCCGCCTACGAGCAGTACTTC	TRBV4-1	TRBJ2-7	NA	TRBD2
CASSKVRRAGPQPQHF	TGTGCCAGCAGCAAAGTTAGGAGGGCAGGGCCTCAGCCCCAGCATTTT	TRBV21-1	TRBJ1-5	once	NA
CASKLQGAGELFF	TGTGCCAGCAAGCTACAGGGGGCCGGGGAGCTGTTTTTT	TRBV28	TRBJ2-2	NA	TRBD1
CASSQSSGRWNEQFF	TGTGCCAGCAGCCAATCTAGCGGGAGGTGGAATGAGCAGTTCTTC	TRBV14	TRBJ2-1	NA	TRBD2
CASSRKGPDRAKGEGPYEQYF	TGTGCCAGCAGCCGTAAGGGGCCGGACAGGGCCAAGGGGGAGGGCCCTTACGAGCAGTACTTC	TRBV4-2	TRBJ2-7	NA	NA
CASSTQGAGGYTF	TGTGCCAGCAGCACCCAGGGGGCTGGAGGCTACACCTTC	TRBV7-2	TRBJ1-2	once	TRBD1
CALREEAGANVLTF	TGTGCCTTACGAGAGGAGGCTGGGGCCAACGTCCTGACTTTC	TRBV5-4	TRBJ2-6	few	NA
CAWSVRRETEAFF	TGTGCCTGGAGTGTACGCAGGGAAACTGAAGCTTTCTTT	TRBV30	TRBJ1-1	NA	NA
CASSSDRESAGELFF	TGTGCCAGCAGCTCCGACAGGGAATCGGCCGGGGAGCTGTTTTTT	TRBV7-2	TRBJ2-2	NA	TRBD1
CASSWRLAGQETQYF	TGCGCCAGCAGCTGGCGACTAGCGGGACAAGAGACCCAGTACTTC	TRBV5-1	TRBJ2-5	NA	TRBD2
CASSYLGKGYTF	TGTGCCAGCAGTTACCTTGGCAAAGGCTACACCTTC	TRBV6-5	TRBJ1-2	NA	NA
CAIRPWPGRQGYTF	TGTGCCATCCGCCCGTGGCCAGGGCGACAAGGCTACACCTTC	TRBV10-3	TRBJ1-2	NA	NA
CASSSGRAPHSGNTIYF	TGTGCCAGCAGTTCAGGGAGGGCACCACACTCTGGAAACACCATATATTTT	TRBV27	TRBJ1-3	NA	NA
CASSLAQGAGNQPQHF	TGTGCCAGCAGCTTAGCCCAGGGGGCGGGCAATCAGCCCCAGCATTTT	TRBV7-9	TRBJ1-5	NA	TRBD1
CASSFSPRGGGYEQYF	TGTGCCAGCAGTTTCTCCCCTCGAGGGGGTGGCTACGAGCAGTACTTC	TRBV6-6	TRBJ2-7	NA	NA
CAWSVRGQSNEQFF	TGTGCCTGGAGTGTAAGGGGGCAATCCAATGAGCAGTTCTTC	TRBV30	TRBJ2-1	NA	TRBD1
CASSFRGCSNQPQHF	TGTGCCAGCAGTTTTAGGGGGTGTTCCAATCAGCCCCAGCATTTT	TRBV28	TRBJ1-5	NA	NA
CAISESKVIRNEQFF	TGTGCCATCAGTGAGTCGAAAGTCATACGGAATGAGCAGTTCTTC	TRBV10-3	TRBJ2-1	NA	NA